This T cell receptor (beta chain) was profiled in a study of OX40 agonist ivuxolimab in advanced cancers. Context from the whole study: The costimulatory receptor OX40 (CD134) was targeted by ivuxolimab, a fully human IgG2 agonistic monoclonal antibody. Intravenous ivuxolimab was administered to patients every 2 weeks at six dose levels: 0.01, 0.1, 0.3, 1.5, 3 and 10 mg/kg. Of the roughly 52 patients in dose escalation, approximately 20 had hepatocellular carcinoma, around 15 had melanoma, 9 had renal cell carcinoma and 9 had head and neck cancer. A male proportion of 82.7% and a mean age of approximately 55 years, ranging from roughly 23 to 80, were recorded for the dose-escalation cohort. Prior anti-PD-1, anti-PD-L1 or anti-CTLA-4 therapy was permitted, and checkpoint inhibitors had been received by roughly two fifths of dose-escalation patients. Partial responses were achieved by three dose-escalation patients, of whom one had hepatocellular carcinoma and two had cutaneous melanoma. The purpose of peripheral TCRbeta sequencing was to test whether ivuxolimab changed TCR sequence diversity and led to clonal T-cell expansion. The paper reports the monotherapy dose-escalation portion (N of about 54 patients) of the phase I ivuxolimab trial. Broad study findings and their caveats: Clonal expansion of both CD4+ and CD8+ blood T cells was observed from baseline to week 6 at doses 0.1 to 3.0 mg/kg. In the 0.1-3.0 mg/kg groups, partial responders had among the lowest normalized peripheral clonal expansion, particularly in CD8+ T cells. Low levels of normalized T-cell clonal expansion were also shown by some nonresponding patients. On average, CD8+ T cells showed more expanded clones than CD4+ T cells after ivuxolimab. Which antigens the clonally expanded peripheral T cells were specific for was not determined.

The trial excluded patients who had a history of autoimmune disease or who were on systemic immunosuppression. Peripheral blood for TCR sequencing was collected from all dose cohorts at baseline, on cycle 4 day 1, and on cycle 7 day 1. The samples were drawn from a first-in-human, open-label, multicenter phase I dose-escalation trial of ivuxolimab. Adults with locally advanced or metastatic head and neck squamous cell, hepatocellular, melanoma or renal cell carcinoma were enrolled in the trial. CD4+ and CD8+ T cells were sorted separately from peripheral blood before TCR sequencing. Looking up the germline V gene yields CDR1 SGHTA and CDR2 FQGTGA. From V the trimming removes 5 bases and from J it removes 2 bases, while the gene matches leave 5 bases of the junction unaccounted for. Including the terminal cysteine and phenylalanine, the CDR3 comprises 15 residues. Kept here is only the CDR3 DNA, which spans 45 bases and is read in frame from base 1.

A note on this clone: Its target antigen remains unknown. Qualities for individual bases were not recorded, and no much larger clone is one base off.

Genomic DNA was extracted from sorted cells for sequencing of the TCRbeta CDR3 region. The immunoSEQ Assay was used to sequence the TCRbeta CDR3 regions. TCRdb re-hosts the immuneACCESS table, in-frame sequences only. Its copies lack some clones; in the studies checked, an unresolved V gene accounts for under half of them, and the cause for the rest is not known. This sample gives tens of thousands of clones in total; around 87% of them show up just once. Of the sample, 0.85% to 0.95% falls within the top ten clones. The material sequenced was CD4+ or CD8+ T cells sorted from blood, taken in a trial of the OX40 agonist ivuxolimab. The rearranged segments are TRBV7-3 and TRBJ1-4; TRBD1 fits 7 bases in the junction. The receptor was derived from an adult with an advanced solid tumor such as melanoma, head and neck, liver or kidney cancer. The DNA is as follows: TGTGCCAGCAGCCAGACAGGGTCTACTAATGAAAAACTGTTTTTT. Translated, this gives CASSQTGSTNEKLFF. This CDR3, with the reference TRBV7-3 and TRBJ1-4 proteins standing in past its ends, gives the full variable domain GAGVSQTPSNKVTEKGKYVELRCDPISGHTALYWYRQSLGQGPEFLIYFQGTGAADDSGLPNDRFFAVRPEGSVSTLKIQRTERGDSAVYLCASSQTGSTNEKLFFGSGTQLSVL.